This T cell receptor (beta chain) was profiled in a study of blood T cell repertoires in COVID-19 (dated by TCRdb to about 2020). As for the study more broadly: Collaborator samples came from the United States, Italy and Spain and covered acute and convalescent phases of COVID-19. The repertoires were released in a freely available public database meant as a resource for research on the immune response to SARS-CoV-2. The samples were drawn from two sources: the first 160 participants of the ongoing ImmuneRACE study, and fewer than 1,500 subjects contributed by 6 global collaborators. The dataset comprised deeply sampled blood TCRbeta repertoires from subjects exposed to, actively infected with, or recovered from COVID-19. Where available, HLA class I and class II types were obtained from metadata supplied by the sample provider rather than from assay-based typing. Sample metadata almost always included a de-identified subject ID, COVID-19 status, age in years and sex. The material from the prospective study consisted of cDNA or gDNA derived from T cells, B-cell-depleted T cells, or PBMCs.

TCRbeta CDR3 regions were amplified from genomic DNA by means of the immunoSEQ Assay, a bias-controlled multiplex PCR. As for the original processing: The number of nucleated cells in each sample was estimated by amplification of reference gene primers within the assay. To quantify the absolute abundance of each unique TCRbeta CDR3 rearrangement, sequence reads were collapsed and filtered. For each sample, productive Simpson clonality was calculated by taking the square root of Simpson's diversity index across productive rearrangements. The source is immuneACCESS, and TCRdb retained only in-frame sequences with V and J called. Part of the clones is not carried over; for the studies checked, unresolved V genes explain less than half of this, and the remainder is unexplained. V, J and clone size were drawn from that table, and D and trimming were deduced from the DNA. A total of about 240,000 clones appear in this sample, around nine tenths of them only once. The ten most abundant clones make up 0.83% of the sample.

At one collaborating source in Seattle, patients were enrolled during active infection and were followed longitudinally through the course of disease. Whole blood was collected in K2EDTA tubes by collaborating institutions according to the institutions' own protocols. For TCRbeta analysis, collaborators shipped samples in one of three forms: frozen whole blood, isolated PBMCs, or DNA extracted from either of those sample types. The study at large found these results: How much clinical and demographic metadata was included differed by source and by participant, and the metadata was provided uncurated.

Trimming costs V 3 bases and J 3 bases, and their ends lie 17 bases apart. As encoded in the germline V gene, CDR1 is SGDLS while CDR2 is YYNGEE. From the cysteine through the phenylalanine, the CDR3 covers 16 amino acids. Of the read, only the CDR3 DNA is kept; its 48 bases are in frame from base 1. Comment on this clone: Its specific antigen is unknown. Base qualities were left out, and no much larger clone turns up one base away.

This sequence was found in a man under 40 with COVID-19, enrolled during active disease. Sequencing was performed on peripheral blood. The chain is encoded by TRBV9 joined to TRBJ2-3; possibly the D gene is TRBD1, per 7 matching bases. The encoded CDR3 is CASSAVTQGGTDTQYF. Here is the DNA: TGTGCCAGCAGCGCCGTTACGCAGGGGGGAACAGATACGCAGTATTTT. The variable domain in full, with residues beyond the CDR3 obtained from the reference TRBV9 and TRBJ2-3 genes, is DSGVTQTPKHLITATGQRVTLRCSPRSGDLSVYWYQQSLDQGLQFLIQYYNGEERAKGNILERFSAQQFPDLHSELNLSSLELGDSALYFCASSAVTQGGTDTQYFGPGTRLTVL.